The clone carrying this T cell receptor beta chain was seen a few times. These data belong to a study of sequential checkpoint blockade in melanoma. Described treatment: randomized to nivolumab then ipilimumab (arm A) or the reverse (arm B). Patients had received no earlier DNA-damaging chemotherapy. Live CD3+CD8+ CD19− CD56− cells were sorted from PBMCs. Generated by immunoSEQ multiplex PCR, the TCRdb table keeps only in-frame clones and is missing some. The sample includes 2,500 to 3,500 clones, under 60% seen only once; the top ten take under 25%. V gave up 0 bases and J gave up 3 bases, with 10 bases separating them. Germline loops: CDR1 SGHDT, CDR2 YYEEEE. This CDR3 has 15 residues.

Sequencing was performed on CD8+ T cells sorted from blood (inferred from file names), taken from a patient given nivolumab and ipilimumab in sequence. V gene TRBV5-6 combines with J gene TRBJ1-5; tentatively, D is TRBD1 (6 bases). The sequence derives from a human donor with melanoma. CDR3 protein: CASSLAGGYNQPQHF. DNA of the CDR3: TGTGCCAGCAGCTTGGCGGGGGGCTACAATCAGCCCCAGCATTTT.